The 16 T cell receptor beta chains presented below share a single source sample, sequenced in a study of beta chain features in type 1 diabetes. Investigators reverse transcribed all isolated RNA, so they sequenced expressed TCRB transcripts. This table comes from immunoSEQ multiplex PCR, and its TCRdb copy is limited to in-frame clones, with some not included. This repertoire shows 160,000 or so clones, less than 9.5% found once; its top ten account for 2% to 2.5%. Sequenced sample: central memory CD4+ T cells from blood. Every receptor here comes from a woman aged 18 to 35 in good health.

This clone was seen a handful of times. V usage is TRBV6-5 and J usage is TRBJ2-7; D is perhaps TRBD1 (5 bases). The CDR3 contains 13 residues. Germline V lookup: CDR1 MNHEY, CDR2 SVGAGI. With 6 bases removed from V and 2 bases from J, the gap between germline ends came to 11 bases. CDR3 sequence (DNA): TGTGCCAGCAGGGTATCAGGGCCCTACGAGCAGTACTTC. It translates to CASRVSGPYEQYF.

This clone appeared a few times. V gene TRBV7-8 combines with J gene TRBJ1-1; D is possibly TRBD1 (5 bases). Trimming stripped 1 base from V and 2 bases from J, with 17 bases between. The germline gives CDR1 SGHVS, CDR2 FQNEAQ. The length of the CDR3 is 17 residues. CDR3 region: CASSLVIRAWGNTEAFF. For the CDR3, the DNA is TGTGCCAGCAGCTTAGTGATCAGGGCTTGGGGAAACACTGAAGCTTTCTTT. Together with reference TRBV7-8 and TRBJ1-1, the CDR3 gives the full variable domain: GAGVSQSPRYKVAKRGQDVALRCDPISGHVSLFWYQQALGQGPEFLTYFQNEAQLDKSGLPSDRFFAERPEGSVSTLKIQRTQQEDSAVYLCASSLVIRAWGNTEAFFGQGTRLTVV.

This clone has just a few counts. The V gene is TRBV5-6, the J gene TRBJ2-2; no firm D call. The germline gives CDR1 SGHDT, CDR2 YYEEEE. The CDR3 loop spans 13 amino acids. Trimming took 2 bases from V and 4 from J, leaving 6 bases between them. DNA of the CDR3: TGTGCCAGCAGCTTACAGACCACCGGGGAGCTGTTTTTT. This encodes CASSLQTTGELFF.

The V and J genes are TRBV6-5 and TRBJ2-7; TRBD2 aligns across 14 bases. V dropped 6 bases and J dropped 4; count of bases not matched to a gene: 2. Germline lookup yields CDR1 MNHEY and CDR2 SVGAGI. The CDR3 consists of 14 residues. CDR3 DNA sequence: TGTGCCAGCAGACGGACTAGCGGGAGGTACGAGCAGTACTTC. This codes for CASRRTSGRYEQYF.

This clone was detected many times. CDR3 DNA: TGCGCCAGCAGCCAAGAGCCAGCGGGTGCGAACACCGGGGAGCTGTTTTTT. Amino acids: CASSQEPAGANTGELFF. This chain connects TRBV4-3 to TRBJ2-2, with a tentative D call TRBD2 (6 bases). V lost 0 bases and J lost 0, with 11 bases in between. CDR3 length equals 17 residues. Germline CDR1 and CDR2: LGHNA and YSLEER.

This clone was picked up a small number of times. The rearrangement links TRBV29-1 to TRBJ1-2, with a possible D match to TRBD1 (6 bases). This CDR3 region has 14 residues. Germline assignment: CDR1 SQVTM and CDR2 ANQGSEA. V was shortened by 0 bases and J by 5 bases, with 13 bases between the two germline ends. The CDR3 loop reads CSVEEPRGRYGYTF. Here the CDR3 DNA reads TGCAGCGTTGAAGAACCCAGGGGTCGGTATGGCTACACCTTC.

The CDR3 DNA sequence: TGCGCCAGCAGGCCGGGACTAGTCACAGATACGCAGTATTTT. This gives the protein CASRPGLVTDTQYF. The chain employs TRBV5-1 and TRBJ2-3; 8 nucleotides line up with TRBD2. The CDR3 loop spans 14 amino acids. Per the germline V gene, CDR1 is SGHRS and CDR2 is YFSETQ. With 5 bases clipped from V and 2 bases from J, the junction kept 4 bases outside the gene matches.

The V and J genes are TRBV6-5 and TRBJ1-2, with 10 nucleotides matching TRBD1. The CDR3 loop spans 14 amino acids. Germline CDR1 MNHEY, CDR2 SVGAGI. V lost 3 bases, J lost 7 bases, and 5 bases stayed unmatched. The CDR3 DNA follows: TGTGCCAGCAGTTATGGGGACAGGGGTTTTGGCTACACCTTC. It specifies CASSYGDRGFGYTF.

This clone appeared a few times. J is TRBJ2-7 and V is TRBV6-5; TRBD2 matches 9 bases. This CDR3 spans 16 amino acids. CDR1 MNHEY and CDR2 SVGAGI come from the germline V gene. V was clipped by 1 base and J by 1 base; unmatched bases: 5. CDR3 nucleotides: TGTGCCAGCAGTTACTATTCTAGCGGGATATCCTACGAGCAGTACTTC. It yields the protein CASSYYSSGISYEQYF.

The chain links TRBV19 to TRBJ1-1; the match to TRBD1 covers 7 bases. This CDR3 is 14 amino acids long. Losses at the gene ends were 11 bases for V and 3 bases for J; bases not matched to a gene: 12. Germline V gene lookup returns CDR1 LNHDA and CDR2 SQIVND (reference sequence). CDR3 DNA sequence: TGTGCCGCTCGGCAAGGGGGCAGGGACACTGAAGCTTTCTTT. This gives the protein CAARQGGRDTEAFF.

The chain is built from TRBV7-8 and TRBJ2-1; TRBD2 aligns across 12 bases. The germline V gene has CDR1 SGHVS and CDR2 FQNEAQ. The junction had 4 bases not matched to a gene; V was cut back by 7 bases and J by 3 bases. The CDR3 contains 15 residues. CDR3 coding DNA: TGTGCCAGCAAAAGACTAGCGGGGGACTACAATGAGCAGTTCTTC. Translated, it gives CASKRLAGDYNEQFF.

The chain recombines TRBV11-2 with TRBJ2-2; 10 bases are shared with TRBD2. Losses at the gene ends were 5 bases for V and 2 bases for J; bases not matched to a gene: 5. Germline CDR1 reads SGHAT; CDR2 reads FQNNGV. The CDR3 loop spans 16 amino acids. CDR3 residues: CASSNLAGVNTGELFF. CDR3 DNA: TGTGCCAGCAGCAACCTAGCGGGAGTAAACACCGGGGAGCTGTTTTTT.

This chain joins TRBV5-1 and TRBJ2-1, with D perhaps matching TRBD1 (5 bases). Germline loops: CDR1 SGHRS, CDR2 YFSETQ. The germline V and J ends were trimmed by 7 bases and 7 bases, with 12 bases remaining between them. The CDR3 spans 12 residues. CDR3 amino acids: CASRRESNEQFF. DNA of the CDR3: TGCGCCAGCCGCAGGGAAAGTAATGAGCAGTTCTTC.

This clone has just a few counts. Here the CDR3 reads CASERDLQETQYF. CDR3 coding DNA: TGTGCCAGCGAGCGGGACCTCCAAGAGACCCAGTACTTC. This rearrangement joins TRBV2 to TRBJ2-5, with 7 bases that match TRBD2. Germline V gene sequence: CDR1 SNHLY, CDR2 FYNNEI. This CDR3 is 13 amino acids long. V shed 8 bases and J 1 base; nucleotides not matched to a gene: 4.

This clone appeared many times. J is TRBJ2-7 and V is TRBV7-2; 8 bases fit TRBD1. Germline V lookup: CDR1 SGHTA, CDR2 FQGNSA. With V trimmed by 5 bases and J by 5 bases, 2 bases remained unmatched. The CDR3 is 12 residues long. DNA of the CDR3: TGTGCCAGCAGCCCGACAGGGGACGAGCAGTACTTC. Protein sequence: CASSPTGDEQYF.

This clone has only a few counts. J is TRBJ2-5 and V is TRBV30; no clear D. The CDR3 contains 12 residues. Trimming removed 0 bases from V and 10 bases from J, with 12 bases in between. Per germline, CDR1 GTSNPN and CDR2 SVGIG (reference sequence). CDR3 sequence: CAWSVRSRLQYF. CDR3 coding DNA: TGTGCCTGGAGTGTACGATCGCGGCTCCAGTACTTC. Using reference TRBV30 and TRBJ2-5 for the parts outside the CDR3, the full variable domain is SQTIHQWPATLVQPVGSPLSLECTVEGTSNPNLYWYRQAAGRGLQLLFYSVGIGQISSEVPQNLSASRPQDRQFILSSKKLLLSDSGFYLCAWSVRSRLQYFGPGTRLLVL.